The subject of this entry is one TCR beta chain. The sample comes from a study of blood T cell repertoires in COVID-19. Looking at the study overall: Acute and convalescent COVID-19 specimens originated in the United States, Italy and Spain. Sample material is recorded as cDNA or gDNA derived from T cells, B-cell-depleted T cells, or PBMCs.

Authors' data handling: Reference gene primer amplification in the assay estimated nucleated cell counts. The assay was immunoSEQ multiplex PCR, and TCRdb's table has in-frame clones only and misses some. V and J calls and clone size follow that table, whereas D and trimming were derived from the DNA. The repertoire includes approximately 280,000 clones, under 90% of them detected once, and 2% to 2.5% sits in the top ten. Germline V gene lookup returns CDR1 SEHNR and CDR2 FQNEAQ (reference sequence). CDR3 length: 16 residues. V shed 5 bases and J shed 2 bases, with 16 bases lying between them. The chain joins TRBV7-9 to TRBJ1-3; D is uncertain. Sample: peripheral blood. This TCR was recovered from a man aged 45-60 years with acute or convalescent COVID-19. The CDR3 loop reads CASSLLGGSTGNTIYF. The CDR3 nucleotides are TGTGCCAGCAGCCTGCTGGGAGGTAGTACTGGAAACACCATATATTTT. The full variable domain, with the rest looked up from reference TRBV7-9 and TRBJ1-3, is DTGVSQNPRHKITKRGQNVTFRCDPISEHNRLYWYRQTLGQGPEFLTYFQNEAQLEKSRLLSDRFSAERPKGSFSTLEIQRTEQGDSAMYLCASSLLGGSTGNTIYFGEGSWLTVV.